Described below is a single TCR beta chain sequence and its context. The data were taken from a study of blood T cell repertoires in COVID-19. Study-level background: The origin of the acute and convalescent COVID-19 samples was the United States, Italy and Spain. The cDNA or gDNA used as material had been derived from T cells, B-cell-depleted T cells, or PBMCs.

The germline V gene has CDR1 ENHRY and CDR2 SYGVKD. This CDR3 comprises 16 residues. V lost 3 bases to trimming and J lost 3 bases; unmatched junction nucleotides: 11. The protocol was immunoSEQ multiplex PCR, while the TCRdb copy is restricted to in-frame clones and leaves out a portion. Seen here are hundreds of thousands of clones, less than 90% observed once, and the top ten hold approximately 0.66%. The sequence was collected from a man in his forties with acute or convalescent COVID-19. The chain uses TRBV10-3 and TRBJ2-7, with 7 nucleotides matching TRBD1. The sample was peripheral blood. The CDR3 DNA sequence: TGTGCCATCAGTGATTACCAGACAGGGACCAACTACGAGCAGTACTTC. Its translation is CAISDYQTGTNYEQYF.